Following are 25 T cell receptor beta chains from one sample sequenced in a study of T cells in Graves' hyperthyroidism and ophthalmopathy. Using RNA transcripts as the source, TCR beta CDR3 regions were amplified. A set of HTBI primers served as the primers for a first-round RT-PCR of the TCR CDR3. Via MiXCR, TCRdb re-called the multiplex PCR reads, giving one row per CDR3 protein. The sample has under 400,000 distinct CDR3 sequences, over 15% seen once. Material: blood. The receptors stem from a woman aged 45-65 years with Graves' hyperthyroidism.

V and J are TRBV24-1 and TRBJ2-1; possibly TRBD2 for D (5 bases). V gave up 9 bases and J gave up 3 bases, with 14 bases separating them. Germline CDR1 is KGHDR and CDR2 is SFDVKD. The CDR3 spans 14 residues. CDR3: CATPEGGRYNEQFF. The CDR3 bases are TGTGCCACCCCTGAGGGCGGGCGCTACAATGAGCAGTTCTTC.

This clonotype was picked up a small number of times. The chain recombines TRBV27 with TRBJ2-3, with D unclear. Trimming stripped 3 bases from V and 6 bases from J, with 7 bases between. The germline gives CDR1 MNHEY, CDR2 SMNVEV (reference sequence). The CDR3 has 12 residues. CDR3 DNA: TGTGCCAGCAGTTTTCCAGGTGATACGCAGTATTTT. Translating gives CASSFPGDTQYF.

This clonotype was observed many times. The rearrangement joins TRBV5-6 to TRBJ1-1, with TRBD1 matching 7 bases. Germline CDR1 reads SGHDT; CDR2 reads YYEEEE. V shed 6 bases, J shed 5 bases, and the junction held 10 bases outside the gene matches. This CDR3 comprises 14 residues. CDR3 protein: CASTTRTGFTEAFF. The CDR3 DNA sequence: TGTGCCAGCACCACCCGGACAGGCTTTACTGAAGCTTTCTTT. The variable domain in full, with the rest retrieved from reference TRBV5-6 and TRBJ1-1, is DAGVTQSPTHLIKTRGQQVTLRCSPKSGHDTVSWYQQALGQGPQFIFQYYEEEERQRGNFPDRFSGHQFPNYSSELNVNALLLGDSALYLCASTTRTGFTEAFFGQGTRLTVV.

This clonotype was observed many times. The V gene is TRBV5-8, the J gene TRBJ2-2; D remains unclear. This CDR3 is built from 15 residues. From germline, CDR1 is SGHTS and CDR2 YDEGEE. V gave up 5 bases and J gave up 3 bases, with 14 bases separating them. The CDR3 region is CASSGSETDTGELFF. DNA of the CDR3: TGTGCCAGCAGTGGATCGGAGACGGACACCGGGGAGCTGTTTTTT.

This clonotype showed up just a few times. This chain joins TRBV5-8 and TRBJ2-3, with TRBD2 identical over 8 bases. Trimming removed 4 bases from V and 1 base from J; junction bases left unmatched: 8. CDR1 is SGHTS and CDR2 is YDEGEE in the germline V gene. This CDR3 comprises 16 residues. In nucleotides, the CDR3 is TGTGCCAGCAGCCCCGGGGGAGCGGGGGGCACAGATACGCAGTATTTT. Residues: CASSPGGAGGTDTQYF.

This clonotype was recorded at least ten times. This CDR3 is CASSLLETGTNYGYTF. The CDR3 coding sequence is TGTGCCAGCAGCTTACTAGAAACCGGGACAAACTATGGCTACACCTTC. The chain recombines TRBV7-9 with TRBJ1-2, with D perhaps TRBD1 (6 bases). The germline CDR1 and CDR2 sequences are SEHNR and FQNEAQ (reference sequence). V was trimmed by 2 bases and J by 2 bases, leaving 15 bases between them. The CDR3 is 16 residues long. Full variable domain (remainder filled in from reference TRBV7-9 and TRBJ1-2): DTGVSQNPRHKITKRGQNVTFRCDPISEHNRLYWYRQTLGQGPEFLTYFQNEAQLEKSRLLSDRFSAERPKGSFSTLEIQRTEQGDSAMYLCASSLLETGTNYGYTFGSGTRLTVV.

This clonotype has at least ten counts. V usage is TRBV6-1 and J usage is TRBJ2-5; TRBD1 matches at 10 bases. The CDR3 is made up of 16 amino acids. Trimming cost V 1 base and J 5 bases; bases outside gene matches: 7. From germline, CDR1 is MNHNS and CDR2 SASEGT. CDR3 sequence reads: CASSEDPGQGIETQYF. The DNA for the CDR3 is TGTGCCAGCAGTGAAGACCCGGGACAGGGGATTGAGACCCAGTACTTC.

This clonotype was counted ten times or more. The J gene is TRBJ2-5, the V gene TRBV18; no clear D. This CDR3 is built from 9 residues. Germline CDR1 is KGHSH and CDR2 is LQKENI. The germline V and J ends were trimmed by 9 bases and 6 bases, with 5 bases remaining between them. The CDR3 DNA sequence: TGTGCCAGGAGTCAGACCCAGTACTTC. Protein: CARSQTQYF.

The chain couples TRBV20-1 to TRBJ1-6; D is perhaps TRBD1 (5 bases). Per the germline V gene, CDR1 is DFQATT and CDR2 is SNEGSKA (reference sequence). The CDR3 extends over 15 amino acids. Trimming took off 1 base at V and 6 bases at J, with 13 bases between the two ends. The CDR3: CSARVQGAGNSPLHF. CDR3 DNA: TGCAGTGCTAGAGTTCAGGGTGCGGGTAATTCACCCCTCCACTTT.

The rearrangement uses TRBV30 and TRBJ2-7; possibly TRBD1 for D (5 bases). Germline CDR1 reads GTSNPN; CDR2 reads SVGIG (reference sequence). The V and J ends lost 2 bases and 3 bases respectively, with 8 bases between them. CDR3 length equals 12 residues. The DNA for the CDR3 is TGTGCCTGGAGTAAAGACAGCTACGAGCAGTACTTC. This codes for CAWSKDSYEQYF.

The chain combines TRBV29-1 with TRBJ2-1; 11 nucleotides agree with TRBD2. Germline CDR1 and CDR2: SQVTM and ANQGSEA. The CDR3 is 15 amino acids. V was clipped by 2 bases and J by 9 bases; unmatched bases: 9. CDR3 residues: CSVELASGGISEQFF. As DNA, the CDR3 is TGCAGCGTTGAATTGGCTAGCGGGGGGATCTCTGAGCAGTTCTTC.

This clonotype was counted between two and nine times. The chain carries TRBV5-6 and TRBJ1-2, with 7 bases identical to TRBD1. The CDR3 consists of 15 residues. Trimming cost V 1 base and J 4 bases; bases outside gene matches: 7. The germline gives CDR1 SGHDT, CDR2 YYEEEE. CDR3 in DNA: TGTGCCAGCAGCTTGTATGTTCCAGGGGGCTATGGCTACACCTTC. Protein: CASSLYVPGGYGYTF.

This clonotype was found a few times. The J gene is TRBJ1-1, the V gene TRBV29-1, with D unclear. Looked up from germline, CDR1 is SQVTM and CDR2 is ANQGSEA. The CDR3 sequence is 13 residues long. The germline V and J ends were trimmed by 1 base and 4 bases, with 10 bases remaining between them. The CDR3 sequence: CSVEVTEGTEAFF. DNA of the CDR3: TGCAGCGTTGAAGTAACAGAGGGCACTGAAGCTTTCTTT.

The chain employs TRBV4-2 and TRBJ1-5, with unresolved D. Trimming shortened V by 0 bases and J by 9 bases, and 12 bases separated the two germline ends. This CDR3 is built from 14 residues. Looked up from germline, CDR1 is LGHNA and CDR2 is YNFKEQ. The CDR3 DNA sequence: TGTGCCAGCAGCCAAGATCACGGGAGTGGGCCCCAGCATTTT. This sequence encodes CASSQDHGSGPQHF.

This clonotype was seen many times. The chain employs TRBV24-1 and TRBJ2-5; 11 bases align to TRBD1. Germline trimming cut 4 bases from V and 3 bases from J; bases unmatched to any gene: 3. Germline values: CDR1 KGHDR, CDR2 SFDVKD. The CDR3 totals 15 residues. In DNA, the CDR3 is TGTGCCACCAGTGACTCGGGACAGGGGGAAGAGACCCAGTACTTC. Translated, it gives CATSDSGQGEETQYF.

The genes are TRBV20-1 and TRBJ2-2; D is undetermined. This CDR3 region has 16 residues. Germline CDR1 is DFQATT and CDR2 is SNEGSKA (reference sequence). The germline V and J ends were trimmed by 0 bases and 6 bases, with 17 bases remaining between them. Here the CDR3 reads CSARDLAARTPGELFF. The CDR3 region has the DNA TGCAGTGCTAGAGATCTTGCGGCGCGGACCCCCGGGGAGCTGTTTTTT.

Here the CDR3 reads CASSSGQGVAEAFF. The CDR3 nucleotides are TGCGCCAGCAGCTCCGGACAGGGGGTCGCTGAAGCTTTCTTT. The chain carries TRBV5-1 and TRBJ1-1, with 10 bases matching TRBD1. The CDR3 loop spans 14 amino acids. The junction had 5 bases not matched to a gene; V was cut back by 3 bases and J by 6 bases. Per the germline V gene, CDR1 is SGHRS and CDR2 is YFSETQ.

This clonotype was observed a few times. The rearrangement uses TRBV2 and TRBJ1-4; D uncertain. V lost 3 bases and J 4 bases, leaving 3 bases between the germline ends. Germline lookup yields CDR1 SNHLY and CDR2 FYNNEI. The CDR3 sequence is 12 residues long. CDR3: CASSEDNEKLFF. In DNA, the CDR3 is TGTGCCAGCAGTGAGGATAATGAAAAACTGTTTTTT.

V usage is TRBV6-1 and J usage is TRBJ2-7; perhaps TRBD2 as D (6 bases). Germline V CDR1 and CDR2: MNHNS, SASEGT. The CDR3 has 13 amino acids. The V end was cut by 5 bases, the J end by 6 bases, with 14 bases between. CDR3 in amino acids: CASSPGRFCEQYV. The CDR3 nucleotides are TGTGCCAGCAGTCCGGGGAGGTTCTGCGAGCAGTACGTC.

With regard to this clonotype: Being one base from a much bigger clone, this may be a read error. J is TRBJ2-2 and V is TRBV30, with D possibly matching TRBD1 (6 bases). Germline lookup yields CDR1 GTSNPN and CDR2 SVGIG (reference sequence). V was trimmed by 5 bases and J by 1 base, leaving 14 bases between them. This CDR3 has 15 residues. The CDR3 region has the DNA TGTGCCTGGGGCTTAGGGGGTTGGAACACCGGGGAGCTGTTTTTT. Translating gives CAWGLGGWNTGELFF.

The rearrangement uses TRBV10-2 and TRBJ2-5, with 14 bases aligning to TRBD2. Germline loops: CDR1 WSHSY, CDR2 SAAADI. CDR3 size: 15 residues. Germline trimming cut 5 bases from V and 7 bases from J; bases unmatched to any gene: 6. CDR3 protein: CASSSRTSGGLTQYF. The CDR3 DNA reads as TGCGCCAGCAGTTCTCGGACTAGCGGGGGGCTGACCCAGTACTTC.

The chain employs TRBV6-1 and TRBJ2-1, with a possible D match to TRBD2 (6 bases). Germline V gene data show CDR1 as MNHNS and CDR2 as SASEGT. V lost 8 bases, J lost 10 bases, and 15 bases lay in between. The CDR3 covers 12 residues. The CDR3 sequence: CASAGPGKEQFF. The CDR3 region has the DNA TGTGCCAGCGCGGGACCTGGAAAAGAGCAGTTCTTC.

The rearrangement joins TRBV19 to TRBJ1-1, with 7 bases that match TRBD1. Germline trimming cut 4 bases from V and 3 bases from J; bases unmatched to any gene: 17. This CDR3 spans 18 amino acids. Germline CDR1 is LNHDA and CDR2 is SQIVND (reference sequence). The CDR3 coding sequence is TGTGCCAGTAGTAATGGGGTGACAGGGCCGGGGAGGGACACTGAAGCTTTCTTT. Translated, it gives CASSNGVTGPGRDTEAFF.

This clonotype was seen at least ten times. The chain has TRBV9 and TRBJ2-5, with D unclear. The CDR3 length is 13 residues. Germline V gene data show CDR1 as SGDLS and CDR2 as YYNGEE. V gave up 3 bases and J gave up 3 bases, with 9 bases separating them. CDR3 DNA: TGTGCCAGCAGCGCAATCCCGGAAGAGACCCAGTACTTC. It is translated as CASSAIPEETQYF.

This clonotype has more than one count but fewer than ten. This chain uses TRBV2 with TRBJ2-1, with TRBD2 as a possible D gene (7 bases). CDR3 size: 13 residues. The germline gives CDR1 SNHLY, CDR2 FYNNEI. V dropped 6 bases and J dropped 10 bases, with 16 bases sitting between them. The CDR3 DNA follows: TGTGCCAGCAGCGCTTCGAGGGGGGGCGAGCAGTTCTTC. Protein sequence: CASSASRGGEQFF.